The sequence of this TCR beta chain was determined in a study of shared clonotypes between healthy human individuals. This CDR3 region has 15 residues. With 3 bases clipped from V and 6 bases from J, the junction kept 5 bases outside the gene matches. Germline V gives CDR1 SGHRS, CDR2 YFSETQ. General study findings and limits: Non-shared clonotypes had lower generation probabilities than clonotypes shared by all four sorted-subset donors.

Splitting the CD4+ cells yielded a CD45RA+ naive subset and a CD45RA-negative memory subset. Details on this clone: The antigen remains undetermined.

The authors loaded roughly 200 ng DNA, 25,000 to 30,000 T cell genomes, into sorted-subset replicate PCRs. Original methodology: Owing to the provision of junction-only sequences devoid of quality scores by immunoSEQ, filtering differed. Assay: immunoSEQ multiplex PCR; the TCRdb copy retains only in-frame clones and omits some. The DNA was the basis for D and trimming; V, J and clone size are from that table. The sample contains around 1.6 million clones, 95% to 99% of which appear only once. Material for sequencing was naive CD4+ T cells sorted from blood. This sample's subset: CD45RA+ positively selected. The sequence derives from a man in his thirties or forties in good health. The V and J genes are TRBV5-1 and TRBJ2-1; 11 positions match TRBD2. The CDR3 bases are TGCGCCAGCAGCTGGGGACTAGCGGACTTCAATGAGCAGTTCTTC. This codes for CASSWGLADFNEQFF.